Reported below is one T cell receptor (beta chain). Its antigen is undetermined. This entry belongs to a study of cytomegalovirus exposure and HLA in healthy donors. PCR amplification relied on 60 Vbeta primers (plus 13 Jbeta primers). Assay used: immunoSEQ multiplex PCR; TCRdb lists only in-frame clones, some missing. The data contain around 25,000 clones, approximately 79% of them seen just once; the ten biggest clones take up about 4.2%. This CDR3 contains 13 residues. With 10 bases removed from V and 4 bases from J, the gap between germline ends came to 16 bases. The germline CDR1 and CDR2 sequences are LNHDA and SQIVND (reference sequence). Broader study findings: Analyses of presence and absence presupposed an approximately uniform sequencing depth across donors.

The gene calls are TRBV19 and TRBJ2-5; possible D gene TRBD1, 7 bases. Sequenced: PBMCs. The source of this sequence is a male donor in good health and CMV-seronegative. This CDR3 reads CATAGQYRETQYF. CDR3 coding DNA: TGTGCCACTGCGGGACAGTACAGAGAGACCCAGTACTTC.